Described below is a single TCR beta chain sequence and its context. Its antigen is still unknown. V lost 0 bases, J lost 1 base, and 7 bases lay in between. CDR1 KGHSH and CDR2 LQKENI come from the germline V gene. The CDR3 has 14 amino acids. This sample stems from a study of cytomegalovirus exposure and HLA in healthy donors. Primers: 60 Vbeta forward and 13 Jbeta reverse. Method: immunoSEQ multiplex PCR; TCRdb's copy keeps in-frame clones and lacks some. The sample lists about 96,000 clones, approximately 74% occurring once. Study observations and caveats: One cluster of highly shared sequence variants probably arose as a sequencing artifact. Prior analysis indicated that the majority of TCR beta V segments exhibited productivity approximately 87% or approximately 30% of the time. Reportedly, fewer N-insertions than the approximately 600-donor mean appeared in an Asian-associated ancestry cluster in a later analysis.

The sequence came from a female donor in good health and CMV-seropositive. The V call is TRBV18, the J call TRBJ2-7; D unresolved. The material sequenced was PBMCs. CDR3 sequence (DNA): TGTGCCAGCTCACCACCTAGCCGATCCTACGAGCAGTACTTC. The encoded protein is CASSPPSRSYEQYF.